The entry below describes one T cell receptor beta chain. Data came from immunoSEQ multiplex PCR; TCRdb stores just in-frame clones and leaves some out. The sample has tens of thousands of clones; 90% are singletons. This entry belongs to a study of blood T cell repertoires in COVID-19. The wider study: T cells, B-cell-depleted T cells, or PBMCs supplied cDNA or gDNA.

The CDR3 has 16 amino acids. Germline CDR1 SGHRS, CDR2 YFSETQ. Between the trimmed V and J ends, which lost 0 bases and 7 bases, there was a span of 16 bases. The chain is built from TRBV5-1 and TRBJ2-2; D may be TRBD1 (5 bases). This sequence originates from a man between 45 and 60 years old with COVID-19, enrolled during active disease. The sequencing input was peripheral blood. CDR3 bases: TGCGCCAGCAGCTTGGCCTTCTCAGGGTCAGGCGGGGAGCTGTTTTTT. Its translation is CASSLAFSGSGGELFF.